This TCR beta chain derives from a study of T cells expressing NK-cell markers. The overall study: Among the eight sequenced donors, seven tested HCMV-seropositive and one tested seronegative. Study conclusions and caveats: There were a handful of donors in whom these clonotypes also led the CD3+CD56-NKG2C+ fraction. About 1.0-7.0% of CD8+ T cells in a handful of donors belonged to dominant NKG2C+ clonotypes.

For TCR beta, cDNA was produced by 5'RACE template switching with UMIs. TCRdb reprocessed the 5' RACE reads, with one entry per CDR3 protein and no DNA. The sample table includes hundreds of distinct CDR3 sequences. About this clonotype: Its antigen is as yet unknown.

Germline V gene data show CDR1 as SGDLS and CDR2 as YYNGEE. This CDR3 region has 12 residues. This clonotype was sampled from a woman aged 18-29 years in good health. The chain recombines TRBV9 with TRBJ2-2; as DNA is missing, the TRBD2 call by TCRdb cannot be tested. What was sequenced was blood T cells: a sorted CD56 or NKG2C T cell subset, CD4+ or CD8+ T cells, or bulk PBMC T cells (not recorded which). CDR3 loop: CASSSLEGLLFF.